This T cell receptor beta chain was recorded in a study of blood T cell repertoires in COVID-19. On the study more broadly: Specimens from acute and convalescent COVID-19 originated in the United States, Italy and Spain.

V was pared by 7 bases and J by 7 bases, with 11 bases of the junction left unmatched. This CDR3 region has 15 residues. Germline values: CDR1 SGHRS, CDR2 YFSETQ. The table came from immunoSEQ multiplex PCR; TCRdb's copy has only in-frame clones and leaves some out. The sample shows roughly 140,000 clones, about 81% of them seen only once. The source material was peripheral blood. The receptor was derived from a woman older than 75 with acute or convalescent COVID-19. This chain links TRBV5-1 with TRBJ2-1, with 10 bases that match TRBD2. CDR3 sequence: CASGSGTSVINEQFF. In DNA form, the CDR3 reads TGCGCCAGCGGCTCCGGGACTAGCGTTATTAATGAGCAGTTCTTC.